This T cell receptor beta chain appears in the sequencing data of a study of blood T cell repertoires in COVID-19. Trimming removed 4 bases from V and 2 bases from J; junction bases left unmatched: 7. Looked up from germline, CDR1 is KGHSH and CDR2 is LQKENI. CDR3 size: 16 residues. Assay used: immunoSEQ multiplex PCR; TCRdb lists only in-frame clones, some missing. The sample gives 120,000 or so clones, about 86% of which show up once; about 16% is in the top ten. The TCR originated in a woman aged 45-65 years with acute or convalescent COVID-19. The sequencing sample was made of peripheral blood. The V and J genes are TRBV18 and TRBJ2-7; 11 bases are shared with TRBD1. CDR3 amino acids: CASSQSRDRGAYEQYF. CDR3 bases: TGTGCCAGCTCACAATCTCGGGACAGGGGGGCCTACGAGCAGTACTTC.